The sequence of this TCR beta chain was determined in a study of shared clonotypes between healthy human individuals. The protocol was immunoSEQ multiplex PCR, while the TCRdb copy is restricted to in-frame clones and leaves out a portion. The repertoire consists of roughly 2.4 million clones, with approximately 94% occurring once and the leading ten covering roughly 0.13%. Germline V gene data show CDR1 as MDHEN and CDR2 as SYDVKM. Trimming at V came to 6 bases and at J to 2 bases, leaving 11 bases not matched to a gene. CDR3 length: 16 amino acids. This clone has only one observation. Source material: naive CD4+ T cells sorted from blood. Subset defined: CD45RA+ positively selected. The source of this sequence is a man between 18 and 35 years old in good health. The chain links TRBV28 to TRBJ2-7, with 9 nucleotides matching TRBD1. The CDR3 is CASSRRDRVHPYEQYF. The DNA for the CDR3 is TGTGCCAGCAGCCGCCGGGACAGGGTTCATCCCTACGAGCAGTACTTC.